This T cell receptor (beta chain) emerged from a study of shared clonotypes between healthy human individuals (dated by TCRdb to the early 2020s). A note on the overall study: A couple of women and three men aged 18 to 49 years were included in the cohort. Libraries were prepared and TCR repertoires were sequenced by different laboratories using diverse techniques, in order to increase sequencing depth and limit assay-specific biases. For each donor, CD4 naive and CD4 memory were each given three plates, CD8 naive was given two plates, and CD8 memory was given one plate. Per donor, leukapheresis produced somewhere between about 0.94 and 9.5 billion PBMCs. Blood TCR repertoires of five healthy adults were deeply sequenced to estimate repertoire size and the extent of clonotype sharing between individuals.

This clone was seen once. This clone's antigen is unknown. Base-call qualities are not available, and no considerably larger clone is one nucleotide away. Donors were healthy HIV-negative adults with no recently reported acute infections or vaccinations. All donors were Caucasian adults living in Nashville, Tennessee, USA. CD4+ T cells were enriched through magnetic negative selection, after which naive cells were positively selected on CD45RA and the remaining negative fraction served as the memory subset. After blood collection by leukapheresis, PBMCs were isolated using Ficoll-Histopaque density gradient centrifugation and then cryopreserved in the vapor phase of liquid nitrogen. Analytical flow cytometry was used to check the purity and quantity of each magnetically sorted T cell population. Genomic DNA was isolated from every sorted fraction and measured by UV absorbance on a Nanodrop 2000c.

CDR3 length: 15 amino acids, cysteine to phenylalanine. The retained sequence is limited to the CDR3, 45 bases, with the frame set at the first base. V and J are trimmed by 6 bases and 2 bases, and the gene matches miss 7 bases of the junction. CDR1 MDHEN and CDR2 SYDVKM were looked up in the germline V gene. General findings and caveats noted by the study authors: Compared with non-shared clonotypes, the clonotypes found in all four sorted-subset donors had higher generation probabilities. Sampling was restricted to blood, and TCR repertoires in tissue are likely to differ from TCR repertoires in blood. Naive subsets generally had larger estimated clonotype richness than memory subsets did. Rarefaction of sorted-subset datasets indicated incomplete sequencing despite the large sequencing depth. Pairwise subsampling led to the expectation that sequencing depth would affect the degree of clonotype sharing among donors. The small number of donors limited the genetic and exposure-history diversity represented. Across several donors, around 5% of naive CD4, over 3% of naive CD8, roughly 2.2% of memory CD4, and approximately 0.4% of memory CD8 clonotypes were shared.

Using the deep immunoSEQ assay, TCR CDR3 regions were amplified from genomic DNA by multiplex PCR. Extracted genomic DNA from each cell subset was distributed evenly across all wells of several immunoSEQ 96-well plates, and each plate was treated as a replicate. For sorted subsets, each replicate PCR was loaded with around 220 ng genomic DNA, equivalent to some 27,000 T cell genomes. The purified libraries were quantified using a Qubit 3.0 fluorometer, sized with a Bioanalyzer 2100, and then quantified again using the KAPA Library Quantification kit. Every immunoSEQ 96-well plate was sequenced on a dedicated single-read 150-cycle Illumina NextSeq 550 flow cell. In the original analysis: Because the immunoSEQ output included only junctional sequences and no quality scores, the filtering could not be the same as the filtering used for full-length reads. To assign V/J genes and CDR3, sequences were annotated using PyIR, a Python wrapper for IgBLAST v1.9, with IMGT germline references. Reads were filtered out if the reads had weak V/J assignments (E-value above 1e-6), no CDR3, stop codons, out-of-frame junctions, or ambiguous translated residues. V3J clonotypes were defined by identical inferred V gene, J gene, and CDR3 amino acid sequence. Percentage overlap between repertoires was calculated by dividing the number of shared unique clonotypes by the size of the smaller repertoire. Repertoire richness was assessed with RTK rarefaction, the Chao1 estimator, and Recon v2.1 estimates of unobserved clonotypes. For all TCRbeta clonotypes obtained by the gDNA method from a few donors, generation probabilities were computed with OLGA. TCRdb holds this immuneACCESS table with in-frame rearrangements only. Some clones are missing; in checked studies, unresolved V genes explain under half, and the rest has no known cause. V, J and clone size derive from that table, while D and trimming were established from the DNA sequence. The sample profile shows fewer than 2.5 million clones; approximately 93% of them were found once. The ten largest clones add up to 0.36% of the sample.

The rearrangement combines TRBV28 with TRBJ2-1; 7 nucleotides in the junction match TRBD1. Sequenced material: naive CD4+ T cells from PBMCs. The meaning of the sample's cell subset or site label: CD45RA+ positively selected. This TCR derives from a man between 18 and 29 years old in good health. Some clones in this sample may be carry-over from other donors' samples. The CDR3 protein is CASRLGGPPYNEQFF. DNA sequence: TGTGCCAGCAGGTTAGGGGGCCCCCCCTACAATGAGCAGTTCTTC. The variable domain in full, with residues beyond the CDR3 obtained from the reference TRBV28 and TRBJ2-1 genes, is DVKVTQSSRYLVKRTGEKVFLECVQDMDHENMFWYRQDPGLGLRLIYFSYDVKMKEKGDIPEGYSVSREKKERFSLILESASTNQTSMYLCASRLGGPPYNEQFFGPGTRLTVL.